This T cell receptor beta chain was profiled in a study of cytomegalovirus exposure and HLA in healthy donors. Background on the study: Roughly 85 million unique TCRs from HLA-typed donors were held in an early release of data. Study outcomes and limitations: A later analysis linked a missense DCLRE1C variant to TCR beta V- and J-gene trimming. Overall, around 160 TCR beta chains were annotated as cytomegalovirus-associated. Analysis was performed later, and it showed HLA-associated TCR beta chains to be more clonally expanded than equally common others.

Both 60 Vbeta primers and 13 Jbeta primers went into the PCR. The table came from immunoSEQ multiplex PCR; TCRdb's copy has only in-frame clones and leaves some out. Found here are around 150,000 clones; the top ten clones hold over 1%. A note on this clone: The antigen is unknown.

Trimming cost V 6 bases and J 8 bases, with 13 bases left between them. This CDR3 region has 11 residues. CDR1 is DFQATT and CDR2 is SNEGSKA in the germline V gene (reference sequence). The V call is TRBV20-1, the J call TRBJ1-2; D is ambiguous. Sequencing used PBMCs. This TCR derives from a woman aged 55-70 years in good health and CMV-seronegative. The CDR3 region is CSAGVLGGYTF. CDR3 DNA: TGCAGTGCCGGGGTCCTCGGCGGCTACACCTTC.